The rows below give T cell receptor beta chains drawn from one sample of a study of cytomegalovirus exposure and HLA in healthy donors. Produced via immunoSEQ multiplex PCR; TCRdb's table is partial and in-frame only. Its clone listing holds around 52,000 clones. Sequenced material: PBMCs. All receptors come from a man aged 40-50 years in good health and CMV-seropositive. The conserved cysteine and the conserved F or W are not part of the CDR3 here.

V: TRBV28; CDR3: ASSLLSPSGRAYTGELF
V: TRBV19; CDR3: ASTSSQQSSPLH
V: TRBV4-2; CDR3: ASSQQASGGAGNEQF
V: TRBV7-2; CDR3: ASSIENSPLH
V: TRBV30; CDR3: AWSPGQGEQPQH
V: TRBV5-5; CDR3: ASSPLDRGYEQY
V: TRBV2; CDR3: ASGPTGRIENIQY
V: TRBV7-2; CDR3: ASSLFSANTEAF
V: TRBV6-1; CDR3: ASSARDSPQETQY
V: TRBV7-3; CDR3: ASSRWDTSGGGEQF
V: TRBV5-1; CDR3: ASSLAQFYEQY
V: TRBV10-3; CDR3: AIGTGTMNTEAF
V: TRBV5-1; CDR3: ASSSGQGRSSYNEQF
V: TRBV6-6; CDR3: ASSYRRGGDGYT
V: TRBV7-3; CDR3: ASSWQGNDEQF
V: TRBV9; CDR3: ASSSQTGGEQY
V: TRBV9; CDR3: ASSTINTDTQY
V: TRBV2; CDR3: ASTSAGGGRSTDTQY
V: TRBV4-2; CDR3: ASSQDLYRGEEKLF
V: TRBV27; CDR3: ASSSPVQGKNEQY
V: TRBV7-2; CDR3: ASSTRGLGGRAVYEQY
V: TRBV13; CDR3: ASSTSGSRYEQY
V: TRBV7-2; CDR3: ASSFSGGPYNEQF
V: TRBV6-6; CDR3: ASMPLTGEQY
V: TRBV11-1; CDR3: ASSLGRGTYEQY
V: TRBV18; CDR3: ASSRLGLQETQY
V: TRBV7-2; CDR3: ASSPQEGVHEQY
V: TRBV7-6; CDR3: ASSFLAVSSYNEQF
V: TRBV30; CDR3: AWGLYEQY
V: TRBV29-1; CDR3: SVGQGATGYT
V: TRBV10-3; CDR3: AISWDSNSGNTIY
V: TRBV5-1; CDR3: ASSPGGDEKLF
V: TRBV30; CDR3: ARGTGFVYT
V: TRBV15; CDR3: ATSRDSATNEKLF
V: TRBV6-5; CDR3: ASSYSQGYNSPLH
V: TRBV4-2; CDR3: ASSQDLMVSANYGYT
V: TRBV7-9; CDR3: ASSHPIRTGDYEQY
V: TRBV19; CDR3: ASDRGQNTGELF
V: TRBV7-6; CDR3: ASSRGLAGGTGELF
V: TRBV5-1; CDR3: AASFGGLVRAFTGELF
V: TRBV4-2; CDR3: ASSQEAGGYNEQF
V: TRBV9; CDR3: ASSGTGGRAYEQY
V: TRBV11-1; CDR3: ASSWDRGEQY
V: TRBV5-1; CDR3: ASSLSQTGANTEAF
V: TRBV30; CDR3: ASGILYGYT
V: TRBV28; CDR3: ASSLSGANEKLF
V: TRBV5-1; CDR3: ASGRGETYEQY